Included here is one T cell receptor (beta chain) sequence, with context. Its specificity is unknown. The data were obtained in a study of identical twins. Findings and caveats of the study: Out-of-frame alpha sequences that twins shared showed excess low generation probability. The study reached conclusions through statistical analysis that was cross-sectional, not following the same donors.

It was template switching that added a universal primer site, and there were unique molecular identifiers on the cDNA. TCRdb re-called the 5' RACE reads with MiXCR, one entry per CDR3 protein. Of approximately 240,000 distinct CDR3 sequences listed, 11% to 15% were seen once; the top ten hold about 9%. V lost 0 bases to trimming and J lost 5 bases, with 11 bases between them. The V gene's germline CDR1 is SGHKS and CDR2 YYEKEE (reference sequence). This CDR3 is 15 amino acids long. This receptor was identified in a woman between 18 and 30 years old in good health. The rearrangement links TRBV5-5 to TRBJ2-2, with a possible D match to TRBD2 (6 bases). The sequenced sample consisted of memory (CD45RO+) T cells sorted from blood. For the CDR3, the DNA is TGTGCCAGCAGCTTGGTGTTAGCGGAGACCGGGGAGCTGTTTTTT. Translated, it gives CASSLVLAETGELFF.